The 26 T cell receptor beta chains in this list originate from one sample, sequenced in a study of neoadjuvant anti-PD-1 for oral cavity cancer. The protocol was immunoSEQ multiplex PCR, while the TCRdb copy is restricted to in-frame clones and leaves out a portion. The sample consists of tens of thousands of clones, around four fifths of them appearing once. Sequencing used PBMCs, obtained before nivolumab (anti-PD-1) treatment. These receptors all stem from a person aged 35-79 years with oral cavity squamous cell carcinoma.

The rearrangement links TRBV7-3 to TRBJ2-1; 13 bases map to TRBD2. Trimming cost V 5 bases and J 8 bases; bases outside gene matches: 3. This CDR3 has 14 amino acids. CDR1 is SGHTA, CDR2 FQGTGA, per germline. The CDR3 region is CASSHGLAGDEQFF. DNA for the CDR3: TGTGCCAGCAGCCACGGACTAGCGGGAGATGAGCAGTTCTTC.

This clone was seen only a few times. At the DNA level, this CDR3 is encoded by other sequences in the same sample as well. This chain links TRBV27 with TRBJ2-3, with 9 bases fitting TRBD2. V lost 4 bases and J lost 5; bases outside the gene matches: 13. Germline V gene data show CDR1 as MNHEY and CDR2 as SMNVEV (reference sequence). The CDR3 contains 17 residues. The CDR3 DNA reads TGTGCCAGCAGTTATACTGGCGGGAGGGCCTCGTTAGATACGCAGTATTTT. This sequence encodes CASSYTGGRASLDTQYF.

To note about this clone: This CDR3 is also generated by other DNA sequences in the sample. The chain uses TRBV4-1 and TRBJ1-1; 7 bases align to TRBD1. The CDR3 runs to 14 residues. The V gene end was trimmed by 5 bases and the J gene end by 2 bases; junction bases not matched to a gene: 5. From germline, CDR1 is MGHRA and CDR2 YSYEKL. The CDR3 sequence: CASSRGTANTEAFF. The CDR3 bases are TGCGCCAGCAGCAGAGGGACAGCCAACACTGAAGCTTTCTTT.

In DNA, the CDR3 is TGCGCCAGCAGCGCTAATGTGAATGGGGAAAAACTGTTTTTT. It translates to CASSANVNGEKLFF. The chain joins TRBV4-1 to TRBJ1-4; D gene uncertain. CDR3 length: 14 amino acids. The ends were cut back, 5 bases at V and 8 bases at J, with 15 bases in the middle. Germline CDR1 is MGHRA and CDR2 is YSYEKL.

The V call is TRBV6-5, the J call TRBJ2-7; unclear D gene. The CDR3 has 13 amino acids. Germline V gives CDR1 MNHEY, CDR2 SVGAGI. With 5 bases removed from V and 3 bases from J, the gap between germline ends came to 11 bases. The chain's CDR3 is CASSASEVYEQYF. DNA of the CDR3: TGTGCCAGCAGTGCCTCCGAAGTCTACGAGCAGTACTTC.

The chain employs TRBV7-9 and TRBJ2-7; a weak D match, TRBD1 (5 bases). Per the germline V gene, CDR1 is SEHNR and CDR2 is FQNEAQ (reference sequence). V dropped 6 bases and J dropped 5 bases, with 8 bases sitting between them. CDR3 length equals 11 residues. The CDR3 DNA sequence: TGTGCCAGCAGGGGGCTGGACGAGCAGTACTTC. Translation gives CASRGLDEQYF. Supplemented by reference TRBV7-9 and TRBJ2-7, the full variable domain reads DTGVSQNPRHKITKRGQNVTFRCDPISEHNRLYWYRQTLGQGPEFLTYFQNEAQLEKSRLLSDRFSAERPKGSFSTLEIQRTEQGDSAMYLCASRGLDEQYFGPGTRLTVT.

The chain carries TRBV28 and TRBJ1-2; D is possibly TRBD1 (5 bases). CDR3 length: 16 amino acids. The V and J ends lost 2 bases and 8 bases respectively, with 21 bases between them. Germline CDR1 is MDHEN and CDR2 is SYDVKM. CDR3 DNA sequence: TGTGCCAGCAGTTTAAGTACCCGGGGCGGTTTGAAAGGCTACACCTTC. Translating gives CASSLSTRGGLKGYTF.

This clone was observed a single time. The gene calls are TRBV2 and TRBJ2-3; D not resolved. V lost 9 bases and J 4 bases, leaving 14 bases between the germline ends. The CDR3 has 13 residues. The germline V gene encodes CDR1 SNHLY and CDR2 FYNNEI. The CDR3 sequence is CARNRSPPDTQYF. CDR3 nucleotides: TGTGCCAGGAATCGGTCCCCTCCAGATACGCAGTATTTT.

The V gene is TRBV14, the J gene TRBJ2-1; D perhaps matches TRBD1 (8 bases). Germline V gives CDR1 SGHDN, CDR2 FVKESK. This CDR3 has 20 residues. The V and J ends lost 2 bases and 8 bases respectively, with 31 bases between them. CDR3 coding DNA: TGTGCCAGCAGCCAATCTATAGGACAGGGCGGCGCGGGAGTCTTTTATGAGCAGTTCTTC. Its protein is CASSQSIGQGGAGVFYEQFF.

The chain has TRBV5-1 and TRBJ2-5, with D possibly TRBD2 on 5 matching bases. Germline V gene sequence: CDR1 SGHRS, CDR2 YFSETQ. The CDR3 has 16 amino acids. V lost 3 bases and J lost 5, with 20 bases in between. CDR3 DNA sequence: TGCGCCAGCAGCTCGGGAAATTCGGGCTCGAGGGAGACCCAGTACTTC. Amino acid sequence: CASSSGNSGSRETQYF.

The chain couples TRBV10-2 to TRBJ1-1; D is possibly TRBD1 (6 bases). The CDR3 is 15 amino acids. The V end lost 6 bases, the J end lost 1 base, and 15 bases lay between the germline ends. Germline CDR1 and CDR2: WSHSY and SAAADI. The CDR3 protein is CASSPRSGANTEAFF. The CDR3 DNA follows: TGCGCCAGCAGCCCCCGTTCGGGGGCGAACACTGAAGCTTTCTTT.

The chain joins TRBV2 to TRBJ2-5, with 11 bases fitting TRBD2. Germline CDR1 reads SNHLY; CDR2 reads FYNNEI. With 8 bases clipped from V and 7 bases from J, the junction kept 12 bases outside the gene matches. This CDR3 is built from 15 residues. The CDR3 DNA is TGTGCCAGCCGGCGGAGGGGACTAGCGGTTGGGACCCAGTACTTC. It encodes CASRRRGLAVGTQYF. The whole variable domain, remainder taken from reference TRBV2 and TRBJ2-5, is EPEVTQTPSHQVTQMGQEVILRCVPISNHLYFYWYRQILGQKVEFLVSFYNNEISEKSEIFDDQFSVERPDGSNFTLKIRSTKLEDSAMYFCASRRRGLAVGTQYFGPGTRLLVL.

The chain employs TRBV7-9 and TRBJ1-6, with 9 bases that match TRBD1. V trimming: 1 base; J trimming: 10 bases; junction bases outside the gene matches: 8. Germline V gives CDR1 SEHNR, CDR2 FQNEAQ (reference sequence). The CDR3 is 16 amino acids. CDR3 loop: CASSLVRGQGNSPLHF. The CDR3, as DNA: TGTGCCAGCAGCTTAGTCCGGGGACAGGGAAACTCACCCCTCCACTTT.

CDR3 in amino acids: CASSQVGDSPLHF. The CDR3 region has the DNA TGTGCCAGCAGCCAAGTCGGGGACTCACCCCTCCACTTT. The V call is TRBV14, the J call TRBJ1-6; D might be TRBD1 (5 bases). Trimming removed 1 base from V and 10 bases from J, with 8 bases in between. This CDR3 has 13 residues. The germline V gene encodes CDR1 SGHDN and CDR2 FVKESK.

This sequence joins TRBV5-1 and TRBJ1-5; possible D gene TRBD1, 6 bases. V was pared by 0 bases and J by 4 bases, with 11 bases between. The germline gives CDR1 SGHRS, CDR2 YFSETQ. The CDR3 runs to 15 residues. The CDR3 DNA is TGCGCCAGCAGCTTGGAGGGACAAGGGAATCAGCCCCAGCATTTT. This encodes CASSLEGQGNQPQHF.

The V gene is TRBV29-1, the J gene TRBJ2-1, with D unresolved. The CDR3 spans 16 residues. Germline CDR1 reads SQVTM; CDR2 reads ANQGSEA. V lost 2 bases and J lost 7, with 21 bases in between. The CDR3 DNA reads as TGCAGCGTTGAAAGGGTCCGTGGGGTGACGGGTAATGAGCAGTTCTTC. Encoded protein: CSVERVRGVTGNEQFF.

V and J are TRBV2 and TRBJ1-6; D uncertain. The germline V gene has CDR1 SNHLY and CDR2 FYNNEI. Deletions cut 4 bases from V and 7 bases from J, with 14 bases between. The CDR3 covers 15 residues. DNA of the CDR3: TGTGCCAGCAGTGGCCTTAGACTATCAAATTCACCCCTCCACTTT. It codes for CASSGLRLSNSPLHF. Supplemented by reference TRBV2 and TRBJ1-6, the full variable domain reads EPEVTQTPSHQVTQMGQEVILRCVPISNHLYFYWYRQILGQKVEFLVSFYNNEISEKSEIFDDQFSVERPDGSNFTLKIRSTKLEDSAMYFCASSGLRLSNSPLHFGNGTRLTVT.

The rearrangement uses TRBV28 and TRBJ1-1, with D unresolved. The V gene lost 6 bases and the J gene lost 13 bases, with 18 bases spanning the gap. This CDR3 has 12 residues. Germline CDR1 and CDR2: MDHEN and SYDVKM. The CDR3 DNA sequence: TGTGCCAGCAGCCCTCCGGGGTTGCCTTATTTCTTT. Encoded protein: CASSPPGLPYFF.

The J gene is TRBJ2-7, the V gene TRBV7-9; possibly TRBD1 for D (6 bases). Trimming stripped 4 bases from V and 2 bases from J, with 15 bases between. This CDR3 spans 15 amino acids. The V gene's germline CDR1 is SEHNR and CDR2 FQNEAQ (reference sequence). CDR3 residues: CASSSYRDSPYEQYF. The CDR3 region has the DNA TGTGCCAGCAGCTCCTACAGGGATTCTCCCTACGAGCAGTACTTC.

The CDR3 spells CASSLRRIGAGPREQYF. CDR3 DNA: TGTGCCAGCAGTTTAAGGCGAATCGGGGCAGGCCCTAGGGAGCAGTACTTC. V gene TRBV27 combines with J gene TRBJ2-7, with D perhaps given as TRBD1 or TRBD2 (5 bases each). With 2 bases removed from V and 7 bases from J, the gap between germline ends came to 24 bases. Per the germline V gene, CDR1 is MNHEY and CDR2 is SMNVEV (reference sequence). This CDR3 spans 17 amino acids.

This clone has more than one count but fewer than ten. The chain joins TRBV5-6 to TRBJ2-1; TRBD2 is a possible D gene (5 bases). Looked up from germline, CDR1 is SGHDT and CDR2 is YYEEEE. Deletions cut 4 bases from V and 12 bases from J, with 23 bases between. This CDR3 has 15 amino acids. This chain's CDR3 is CASSLSAAYLQAQFF. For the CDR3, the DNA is TGTGCCAGCAGCCTATCAGCGGCCTACCTCCAGGCGCAGTTCTTC.

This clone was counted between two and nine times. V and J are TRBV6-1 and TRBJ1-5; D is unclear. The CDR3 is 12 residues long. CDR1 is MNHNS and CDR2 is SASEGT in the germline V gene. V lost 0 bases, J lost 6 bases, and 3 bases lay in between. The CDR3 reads CASSEALQPQHF. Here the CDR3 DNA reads TGTGCCAGCAGTGAAGCTCTTCAGCCCCAGCATTTT.

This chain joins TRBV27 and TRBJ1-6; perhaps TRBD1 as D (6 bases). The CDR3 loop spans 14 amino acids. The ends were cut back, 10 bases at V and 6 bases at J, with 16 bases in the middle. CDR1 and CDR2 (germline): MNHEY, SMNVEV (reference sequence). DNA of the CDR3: TGTGCCACCCGCCGGGGGCGCAGTAATTCACCCCTCCACTTT. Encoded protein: CATRRGRSNSPLHF.

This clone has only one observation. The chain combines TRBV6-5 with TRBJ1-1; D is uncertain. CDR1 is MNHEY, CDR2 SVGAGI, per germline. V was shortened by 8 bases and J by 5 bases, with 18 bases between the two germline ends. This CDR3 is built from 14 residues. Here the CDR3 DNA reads TGTGCCAGCCGTCTAGGGTACTCGCCGACTGAAGCTTTCTTT. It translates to CASRLGYSPTEAFF.

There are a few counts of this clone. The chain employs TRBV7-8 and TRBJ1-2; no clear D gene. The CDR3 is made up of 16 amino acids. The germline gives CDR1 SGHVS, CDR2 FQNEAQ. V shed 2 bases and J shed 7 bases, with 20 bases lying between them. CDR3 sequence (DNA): TGTGCCAGCAGCTTACTCCGGATGGCTACACCCTCTGGCTACACCTTC. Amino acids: CASSLLRMATPSGYTF.

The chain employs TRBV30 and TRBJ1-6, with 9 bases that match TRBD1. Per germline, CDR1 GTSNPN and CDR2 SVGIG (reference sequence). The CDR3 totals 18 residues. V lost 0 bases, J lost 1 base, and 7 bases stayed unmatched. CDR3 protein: CAWSVGTGRGSYNSPLHF. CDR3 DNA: TGTGCCTGGAGTGTCGGGACAGGGAGAGGGTCCTATAATTCACCCCTCCACTTT.